This T cell receptor (beta chain) was sequenced for a study of shared clonotypes between healthy human individuals. Study in general: A couple of female and a few male donors aged 18 to 49 were enrolled.

Here immunoSEQ multiplex PCR was the method, and the copy in TCRdb shows in-frame clones only, minus some. The sample lists 1.5 million to 2.5 million clones; about 95% were seen once. The CDR3 is 12 residues long. Deletions cut 4 bases from V and 4 bases from J, with 7 bases between. The germline gives CDR1 MNHNY, CDR2 SVGAGI (reference sequence). A remark on this clone: Its antigen is still unknown.

Study results and caveats: Since donors were few, the genetic and exposure-history diversity represented was limited. Investigators collected only blood, and repertoires in tissues likely differ.

The naive CD8 fraction comprised CD45RO-negative cells positively selected for CCR7 and excluded terminally differentiated effector memory CD45RA+ cells. The V gene is TRBV6-6, the J gene TRBJ1-2; no clear D gene. The origin of this receptor is a man aged 18 to 30 in good health. Material: naive CD8+ T cells sorted from blood. CDR3 bases: TGTGCCAGCAGTTTGGACTCCTATGGCTACACCTTC. It encodes CASSLDSYGYTF.